This is a list of T cell receptor beta chains from one sample in a study of T cell repertoires in cytomegalovirus infection. Their antigens remain unidentified. From the reads, TCRdb called clonotypes with MiXCR, one entry per CDR3 protein. There are under 450,000 distinct CDR3 sequences in the sample; about 35% occur only once, and approximately 13% lies in the top ten. The sequences come from cultured PBMCs, collected from culture after CMV antigen stimulation. The receptors come from a human donor in good health (CMV status not recorded). Some clones in this sample may be carry-over from other donors' samples. The CDR3 runs from the conserved cysteine through the conserved F or W. Each record gives: clone size, J gene, D gene, V gene, CDR3 DNA, CDR3 protein. D genes are given only for firm matches. Clone size appears in some rows only: once, few, many, or a class for an expanded clone.

. | TRBJ1-2 | TRBD1 | TRBV18 | TGTGCCAGCTCACCGGCGCCGGGACAGGGGGGCTCTAACTATGGCTACACCTTC | CASSPAPGQGGSNYGYTF
. | TRBJ1-5 | TRBD1 | TRBV6-1 | TGTGCCAGCCGGGACAGGAACAATCAGCCCCAGCATTTT | CASRDRNNQPQHF
few | TRBJ2-7 | . | TRBV7-2 | TGTGCCAGCAGCTTAGACAAGTCCTACGAGCAGTACTTC | CASSLDKSYEQYF
. | TRBJ2-7 | TRBD1 | TRBV28 | TGTGCCAGCAGGGACAGGGGGTACGAGCAGTACTTC | CASRDRGYEQYF
. | TRBJ1-1 | . | TRBV5-1 | TGCGCCAGCAAGCTCGGGAACACTGAAGCTTTCTTT | CASKLGNTEAFF
. | TRBJ2-1 | . | TRBV7-6 | TGTGCCAGCAGCCTAAGACTACTAATCTACAATGAGCAGTTCTTC | CASSLRLLIYNEQFF
many | TRBJ1-5 | . | TRBV20-1 | TGCAGTGCTAGAGATAGGGACACCCATCAGCCCCAGCATTTT | CSARDRDTHQPQHF
few | TRBJ2-5 | . | TRBV24-1 | TGTGCCACCAGTGAACCGGACGACGGATACCAAGAGACCCAGTACTTC | CATSEPDDGYQETQYF
few | TRBJ1-1 | . | TRBV11-3 | TGTGCCAGCAGCTTCGGACAGAGGGGGTTGAACACTGAAGCTTTCTTT | CASSFGQRGLNTEAFF
. | TRBJ2-5 | . | TRBV6-8 | TGTGCCAGCAATCGGGTCGGTGGGACTGGCCCTCAAGAGACCCAGTACTTC | CASNRVGGTGPQETQYF
. | TRBJ1-5 | TRBD1 | TRBV20-1 | TGCAGTGCAGAAACAGGGGTCGGTCAGCCCCAGCATTTT | CSAETGVGQPQHF
few | TRBJ1-2 | TRBD1 | TRBV29-1 | TGCAGCGCGGGGACAGACAACTATGGCTACACCTTC | CSAGTDNYGYTF
many | TRBJ2-3 | . | TRBV4-1 | TGCGCCAGCAGCCAAGTTATACAAGAGGGCCGACGCGCAGATACGCAGTATTTT | CASSQVIQEGRRADTQYF
. | TRBJ2-5 | . | TRBV6-2/TRBV6-3 | TGTGCCAGCAGTTCCCAGGAGGAGACCCAGTACTTC | CASSSQEETQYF
. | TRBJ2-2 | TRBD1 | TRBV6-2/TRBV6-3 | TGTGCCAGCAGTTCCTACAGGGGCCCCAACACCGGGGAGCTGTTTTTT | CASSSYRGPNTGELFF
. | TRBJ1-3 | . | TRBV6-6 | TGTGCCAGCAGTTACTCATTGGGGATGACTGGAAACACCATATATTTT | CASSYSLGMTGNTIYF
. | TRBJ2-7 | TRBD2 | TRBV4-1 | TGCGCCAGCAGCGGGGACTATATAGGGGAGAGGTACTTC | CASSGDYIGERYF
few | TRBJ2-1 | . | TRBV7-2 | TGTGCCAGCAGCTTTCGCGTGGGACTCCTCTTAACCTACAATGAGCAGTTCTTC | CASSFRVGLLLTYNEQFF
few | TRBJ2-7 | . | TRBV4-1 | TGCGCCAGCAGCTATGGACTTACGTCCTACGAGCAGTACTTC | CASSYGLTSYEQYF
few | TRBJ2-3 | TRBD2 | TRBV24-1 | TGTGCCACCAGTGATTACGACAGCGGGGTTAGCACAGATACGCAGTATTTT | CATSDYDSGVSTDTQYF
few | TRBJ2-1 | TRBD1 | TRBV6-2/TRBV6-3 | TGTGCCACACGTCTGAGGACAGGGTTACCTCTAGCCTACAATGAGCAGTTCTTC | CATRLRTGLPLAYNEQFF
. | TRBJ2-7 | . | TRBV7-8 | TGTGCCAGCAGCTTAGGAGGACCCGGGACTGTCTCCTACGAGCAGTACTTC | CASSLGGPGTVSYEQYF
. | TRBJ1-2 | TRBD1 | TRBV4-1 | TGCGCCAGCAGCCAGGACAGGGCTGACTATGGCTACACCTTC | CASSQDRADYGYTF
. | TRBJ2-7 | TRBD1 | TRBV2 | TGTGCCAGCAGTGGTACAGGGGGCCGCGACGAGCAGTACTTC | CASSGTGGRDEQYF
. | TRBJ1-1 | TRBD1 | TRBV20-1 | TGCAGTGCTAGAGGGTACAGGGGGGCGACTGAAGCTTTCTTT | CSARGYRGATEAFF
many | TRBJ1-1 | . | TRBV19 | TGTGCCAGTATTAATATCGGCCCCAAGGGGACTGAAGCTTTCTTT | CASINIGPKGTEAFF
. | TRBJ2-7 | TRBD2 | TRBV7-8 | TGTGCCAGCAGCCCGCGGGGGACTAGAAGGGGCGAGCAGTACTTC | CASSPRGTRRGEQYF
. | TRBJ1-5 | TRBD1 | TRBV12-5 | TGTGCTAGTGGCGCCCCGTTCACGGACAGGGGGCTGCTTAGCAATCAGCCCCAGCATTTT | CASGAPFTDRGLLSNQPQHF
. | TRBJ1-6 | . | TRBV6-1 | TGTGCCAGCAGTGAAAGGACGGCGGATAATTCACCCCTCCACTTT | CASSERTADNSPLHF
many | TRBJ1-3 | . | TRBV7-2 | TGTGCCAGCAGCTTCGGGGGAACAGGAAACACCATATATTTT | CASSFGGTGNTIYF
few | TRBJ1-2 | . | TRBV2 | TGTGCCAGCAGTGATGACAATAACTATGGCTACACCTTC | CASSDDNNYGYTF
. | TRBJ2-5 | . | TRBV7-8 | TGTGCCAGCAGCCATAGGTGGGAGACCCAGTACTTC | CASSHRWETQYF
. | TRBJ1-1 | . | TRBV28 | TGTGCCAGCAGTTTATTATCTGGACGGCACACTGAAGCTTTCTTT | CASSLLSGRHTEAFF
once | TRBJ1-6 | . | TRBV12-3/TRBV12-4 | TGTGCCAGCAGCCGGGACACTTATAATTCACCCCTCCACTTT | CASSRDTYNSPLHF
few | TRBJ2-1 | TRBD2 | TRBV30 | TGTGCCTGGAGTAGGGGGACTAGCTCTTACAATGAGCAGTTCTTC | CAWSRGTSSYNEQFF
few | TRBJ2-3 | . | TRBV7-2 | TGTGCCAGCATTAGTATAGGGACAGATACGCAGTATTTT | CASISIGTDTQYF
few | TRBJ2-2 | TRBD1 | TRBV6-2/TRBV6-3 | TGTGCCAGCGCCTCCACCGGGACAGGGCCCACCGGGGAGCTGTTTTTT | CASASTGTGPTGELFF
. | TRBJ2-7 | . | TRBV11-2 | TGTGCCAGCAGCTTCGCGCCCCGGCAAGAGCAGTACTTC | CASSFAPRQEQYF
. | TRBJ1-6 | TRBD1 | TRBV28 | TGTGCCAGCAGACGGGACAGGACCTATTCACCCCTCCACTTT | CASRRDRTYSPLHF
. | TRBJ1-1 | TRBD1 | TRBV29-1 | TGCAGCGTGCATCGGGACAGCCGGAACACTGAAGCTTTCTTT | CSVHRDSRNTEAFF
few | TRBJ2-1 | TRBD2 | TRBV6-5 | TGTGCCAGCAGTTCCCTCCCGGGACTAGCGGCTTACAATGAGCAGTTCTTC | CASSSLPGLAAYNEQFF
. | TRBJ1-2 | . | TRBV11-2 | TGTGCCAGCAGCCATGGCGGGGGGATTAACTATGGCTACACCTTC | CASSHGGGINYGYTF
. | TRBJ2-1 | TRBD2 | TRBV4-2 | TGTGCCAGCAGCGGGCGGGAGGAGGTGAATGAGCAGTTCTTC | CASSGREEVNEQFF
. | TRBJ2-7 | TRBD2 | TRBV19 | TGTGCCAGTACCCTGTCTAGCGGGAGTTCCTACGAGCAGTACTTC | CASTLSSGSSYEQYF
. | TRBJ2-5 | TRBD2 | TRBV10-3 | TGTGCCATCAGTGAAGGACTAGATCAAGAGACCCAGTACTTC | CAISEGLDQETQYF
. | TRBJ2-1 | . | TRBV7-3 | TGTGCCAGCAGCTTAACATCTAAAGACAATGAGCAGTTCTTC | CASSLTSKDNEQFF